This T cell receptor beta chain was sequenced for a study of T cells expressing NK-cell markers. Study information: Most of the eight sequenced donors tested HCMV-seropositive; one tested seronegative. The study's findings and limits: HCMV specificity was not established for the expanded NKG2C+ T cell clones. Of the CD8+ T cells in about 6 donors, 1.0-7.0% belonged to dominant NKG2C+ clonotypes.

CDR3 length: 15 residues. The TCR beta cDNA came from 5'RACE template switching with UMIs. One entry per CDR3 protein, without DNA, is what TCRdb gives after re-calling the 5' RACE reads. The listing records about 260,000 distinct CDR3 sequences. Notes on this clonotype: Antigen specificity is unknown.

The specimen sequenced was blood T cells: a sorted CD56 or NKG2C T cell subset, CD4+ or CD8+ T cells, or bulk PBMC T cells (not recorded which). This receptor was taken from a man aged 18 to 30 in good health. The gene calls are TRBV12-3 or TRBV12-4 and TRBJ2-5; TCRdb indicates TRBD2, and absent DNA this call remains unverified. The CDR3 loop reads CASSRTSGRWETQYF.